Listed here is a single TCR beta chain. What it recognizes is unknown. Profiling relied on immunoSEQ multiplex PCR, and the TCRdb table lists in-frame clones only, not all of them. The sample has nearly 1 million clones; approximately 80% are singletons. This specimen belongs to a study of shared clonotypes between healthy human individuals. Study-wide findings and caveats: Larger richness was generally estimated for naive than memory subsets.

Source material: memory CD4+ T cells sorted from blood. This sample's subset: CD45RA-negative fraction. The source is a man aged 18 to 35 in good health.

The DNA for the CDR3 is TGTGCCAGCAGTTATGTTTCGTACGAGCAGTACTTC. It encodes CASSYVSYEQYF. The V call is TRBV6-6, the J call TRBJ2-7, with D uncertain. Trimming left V 3 bases short and J 4 bases short, with 7 bases between. The CDR3 runs to 12 residues. CDR1 and CDR2 (germline): MNHNY, SVGAGI (reference sequence).